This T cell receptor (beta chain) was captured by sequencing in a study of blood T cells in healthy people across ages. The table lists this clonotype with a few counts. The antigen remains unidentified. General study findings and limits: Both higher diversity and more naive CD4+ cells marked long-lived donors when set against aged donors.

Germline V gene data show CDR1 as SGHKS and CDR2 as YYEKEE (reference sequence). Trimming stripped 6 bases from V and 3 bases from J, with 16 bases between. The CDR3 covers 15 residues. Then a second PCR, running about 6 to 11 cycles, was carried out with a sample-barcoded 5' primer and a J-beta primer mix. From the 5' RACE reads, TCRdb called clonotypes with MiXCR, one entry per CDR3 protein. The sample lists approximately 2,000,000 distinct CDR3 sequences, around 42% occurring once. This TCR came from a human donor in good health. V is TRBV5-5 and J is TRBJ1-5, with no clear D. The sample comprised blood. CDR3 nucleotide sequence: TGTGCCAGCACCCCTGGGCACAACTACAATCAGCCCCAGCATTTT. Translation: CASTPGHNYNQPQHF.